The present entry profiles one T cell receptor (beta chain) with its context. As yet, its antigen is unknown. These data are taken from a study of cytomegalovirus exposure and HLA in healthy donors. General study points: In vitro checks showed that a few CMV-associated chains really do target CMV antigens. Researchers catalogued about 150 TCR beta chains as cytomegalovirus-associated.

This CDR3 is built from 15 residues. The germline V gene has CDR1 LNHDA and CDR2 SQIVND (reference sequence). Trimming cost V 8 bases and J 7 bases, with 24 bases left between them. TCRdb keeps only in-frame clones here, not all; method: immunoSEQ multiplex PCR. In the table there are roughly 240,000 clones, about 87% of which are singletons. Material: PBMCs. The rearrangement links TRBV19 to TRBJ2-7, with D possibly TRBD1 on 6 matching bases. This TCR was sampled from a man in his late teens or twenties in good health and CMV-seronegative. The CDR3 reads CASGSPDSRTLEQYF. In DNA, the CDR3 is TGTGCCAGTGGGAGCCCGGACAGCCGAACGTTGGAGCAGTACTTC.